Shown below are 29 T cell receptor beta chains from a single sample sequenced in a study of blood T cell repertoires in COVID-19 (TCRdb year 2020). The receptor library was made with the immunoSEQ multiplex PCR assay. TCRdb obtained this table from immuneACCESS and retained in-frame rearrangements with V and J assigned. These tables miss some clones; where compared with another copy, unresolved V genes account for less than half of the shortfall, and the remainder is unexplained. For this sample the table gives 100,000 or so clones, of which roughly 92% were detected only once. The ten largest clonotypes hold around 5.7% of the sample. Input material: peripheral blood. Receptor source: an older man with acute or convalescent COVID-19.

CDR3 coding DNA: TGCGCCAGCAGCTTGAAACCTCCGACAGGGGATAAAGGATCACCCCTCCACTTT. This translates into CASSLKPPTGDKGSPLHF. The chain couples TRBV5-1 to TRBJ1-6; 8 bases fit TRBD1. CDR1 SGHRS and CDR2 YFSETQ come from the germline V gene. This CDR3 region has 18 residues. Trimming took 1 base from V and 10 from J; bases not matched to a gene: 16.

The chain couples TRBV7-7 to TRBJ1-1; D gene uncertain. From germline, CDR1 is SSHAT and CDR2 FNYEAQ (reference sequence). The CDR3 sequence is 13 residues long. The V end was cut by 5 bases, the J end by 5 bases, with 12 bases between. The CDR3 region is CASSLTRETEAFF. CDR3 DNA sequence: TGTGCCAGCAGCCTCACCCGTGAGACTGAAGCTTTCTTT.

CDR3 coding DNA: TGTGCCACCCGGGACAGGGGGCGTAAAAACACCATATATTTT. Translated: CATRDRGRKNTIYF. V is TRBV19 and J is TRBJ1-3, with 12 nucleotides matching TRBD1. Unmatched junction bases numbered 7, after V lost 10 bases and J lost 6 bases. Germline CDR1 and CDR2: LNHDA and SQIVND (reference sequence). The CDR3 sequence is 14 residues long.

The chain joins TRBV25-1 to TRBJ1-1; 7 bases align to TRBD1. CDR3 size: 15 residues. The germline V gene encodes CDR1 MGHDK and CDR2 SYGVNS. With 5 bases clipped from V and 0 bases from J, the junction kept 6 bases outside the gene matches. The chain's CDR3 is CASSPGTAMNTEAFF. CDR3 DNA sequence: TGTGCCAGCAGTCCGGGGACAGCGATGAACACTGAAGCTTTCTTT.

The chain uses TRBV27 and TRBJ1-5; a possible D gene is TRBD1 (6 bases). This CDR3 contains 15 residues. V lost 8 bases, J lost 4 bases, and 18 bases lay in between. From germline, CDR1 is MNHEY and CDR2 SMNVEV (reference sequence). DNA of the CDR3: TGTGCCAGCCAAACCAACCGACAGGCAAATCAGCCCCAGCATTTT. This encodes CASQTNRQANQPQHF.

This chain connects TRBV5-1 to TRBJ1-6; 10 nucleotides match TRBD1. The CDR3 has 13 amino acids. V shed 4 bases, J shed 14 bases, and the junction held 6 bases outside the gene matches. Germline V gene lookup returns CDR1 SGHRS and CDR2 YFSETQ. The CDR3, as DNA: TGCGCCAGCAGCCTAGCGGACAGGGGGACCCTCCACTTT. This sequence encodes CASSLADRGTLHF.

The chain is built from TRBV14 and TRBJ1-4, with 8 nucleotides matching TRBD1. The CDR3 length is 15 residues. Germline V CDR1 and CDR2: SGHDN, FVKESK. The V and J ends lost 3 bases and 2 bases, in that order; junction bases with no gene match: 2. CDR3 sequence (DNA): TGTGCCAGCAGCCAGACAGGGGCCACTAATGAAAAACTGTTTTTT. Residues: CASSQTGATNEKLFF.

This rearrangement joins TRBV12-3 or TRBV12-4 to TRBJ2-1; D not resolved. There are 12 residues in the CDR3. With 5 bases removed from V and 8 bases from J, the gap between germline ends came to 10 bases. The CDR3: CASSRISYEQFF. Written as DNA, the CDR3 is TGTGCCAGCAGTCGCATTAGCTATGAGCAGTTCTTC.

The genes are TRBV6-5 and TRBJ1-1, with a tentative D call TRBD1 (6 bases). This CDR3 comprises 11 residues. CDR1 is MNHEY and CDR2 is SVGAGI in the germline V gene. V lost 5 bases, J lost 11 bases, and 12 bases lay in between. Here the CDR3 DNA reads TGTGCCAGCAGTACGGGGGGACACGCTTTCTTT. This gives the protein CASSTGGHAFF.

The chain employs TRBV11-2 and TRBJ2-2; D remains unclear. The V gene's germline CDR1 is SGHAT and CDR2 FQNNGV. Trimming stripped 3 bases from V and 0 bases from J, with 2 bases between. The CDR3 is made up of 13 amino acids. CDR3 protein: CASSFTNTGELFF. The CDR3 DNA sequence: TGTGCCAGCAGCTTTACGAACACCGGGGAGCTGTTTTTT.

This chain connects TRBV6-5 to TRBJ1-5, with D possibly matching TRBD1 (6 bases). CDR1 and CDR2 from the germline V gene are MNHEY and SVGAGI. V was pared by 2 bases and J by 11 bases, with 13 bases between. The CDR3 spans 13 residues. CDR3 in amino acids: CASSYGSPGAQHF. The DNA for the CDR3 is TGTGCCAGCAGTTACGGCAGCCCAGGGGCCCAGCATTTT.

The chain is built from TRBV6-2 or TRBV6-3 and TRBJ1-5, with D uncertain. Trimming took off 2 bases at V and 4 bases at J, with 3 bases between the two ends. The germline gives CDR1 MNHEY, CDR2 SVGEGT. The CDR3 totals 12 residues. The CDR3 is CASSYRNQPQHF. The CDR3 DNA is TGTGCCAGCAGTTACCGGAATCAGCCCCAGCATTTT.

J is TRBJ2-1 and V is TRBV4-1; possibly TRBD2 for D (5 bases). Per the germline V gene, CDR1 is MGHRA and CDR2 is YSYEKL. Trimming took 2 bases from V and 8 from J, leaving 25 bases between them. The CDR3 covers 18 residues. In DNA, the CDR3 is TGCGCCAGCAGCCAATCTCCAGATGACTACGCGATTGCCCATGAGCAGTTCTTC. It encodes CASSQSPDDYAIAHEQFF.

There are a few counts of this clone. The chain recombines TRBV3-1 (or the pseudogene TRBV3-2) with TRBJ2-2; weak D call: TRBD2 (5 bases). The germline CDR1 and CDR2 sequences are LGHDT and YNNKEL (reference sequence). CDR3 length equals 14 residues. V was trimmed by 7 bases and J by 1 base, leaving 10 bases between them. The CDR3 region is CASTPGKNTGELFF. CDR3 DNA sequence: TGTGCCAGCACACCGGGAAAGAACACCGGGGAGCTGTTTTTT.

This chain connects TRBV19 to TRBJ2-7; TRBD2 matches 11 bases. V dropped 4 bases and J dropped 4; count of bases not matched to a gene: 9. Germline CDR1 and CDR2: LNHDA and SQIVND (reference sequence). The CDR3 is 16 amino acids. Here the CDR3 reads CASSSETSGTGYEQYF. CDR3 DNA sequence: TGTGCCAGTAGTAGTGAGACTAGCGGGACTGGATACGAGCAGTACTTC. Full variable domain (missing parts from reference TRBV19 and TRBJ2-7): DGGITQSPKYLFRKEGQNVTLSCEQNLNHDAMYWYRQDPGQGLRLIYYSQIVNDFQKGDIAEGYSVSREKKESFPLTVTSAQKNPTAFYLCASSSETSGTGYEQYFGPGTRLTVT.

The chain has TRBV10-3 and TRBJ1-1; the D gene is possibly TRBD1 (6 bases). The V end lost 2 bases, the J end lost 1 base, and 11 bases lay between the germline ends. The CDR3 sequence is 15 residues long. Germline V gives CDR1 ENHRY, CDR2 SYGVKD. CDR3 in amino acids: CAISERGGGNTEAFF. The CDR3 DNA follows: TGTGCCATCAGTGAGCGGGGGGGCGGGAACACTGAAGCTTTCTTT.

The V gene is TRBV7-8, the J gene TRBJ2-5; D might be TRBD2 (6 bases). V lost 0 bases and J lost 3, with 8 bases in between. Germline V gene lookup returns CDR1 SGHVS and CDR2 FQNEAQ. The CDR3 covers 14 residues. CDR3 sequence: CASSLAGLKETQYF. The CDR3 DNA reads as TGTGCCAGCAGCTTAGCGGGACTTAAAGAGACCCAGTACTTC.

This clone was detected a few times. The V and J genes are TRBV18 and TRBJ2-7; a weak D match, TRBD2 (6 bases). Germline loops: CDR1 KGHSH, CDR2 LQKENI. The CDR3 length is 14 residues. The germline V and J ends were trimmed by 2 bases and 3 bases, with 11 bases remaining between them. CDR3 coding DNA: TGTGCCAGCTCACCAAGTCAGGGAGGCTACGAGCAGTACTTC. This translates into CASSPSQGGYEQYF.

A single count supports this clone. For the CDR3, the DNA is TGTGCCAGCAGTCGACAGGGTGGTAATTCTGAAGCTTTCTTT. It translates to CASSRQGGNSEAFF. This rearrangement joins TRBV27 to TRBJ1-1; 7 bases fit TRBD1. The ends lost 5 bases at V and 6 bases at J; junction bases unmatched: 9. In germline, CDR1 is MNHEY, CDR2 SMNVEV (reference sequence). The CDR3 spans 14 residues.

The V and J genes are TRBV7-2 and TRBJ1-2; D remains ambiguous. Trimming stripped 2 bases from V and 6 bases from J, with 13 bases between. Germline values: CDR1 SGHTA, CDR2 FQGNSA. The CDR3 contains 14 residues. The CDR3 loop is CASSLSQPADGYTF. DNA of the CDR3: TGTGCCAGCAGCTTAAGTCAGCCTGCGGATGGCTACACCTTC.

The chain couples TRBV28 to TRBJ1-5, with TRBD1 identical over 7 bases. Germline CDR1 is MDHEN and CDR2 is SYDVKM. V gave up 3 bases and J gave up 5 bases; unmatched junction bases: 4. The CDR3 runs 14 residues. CDR3 nucleotide sequence: TGTGCCAGCAGTTTCACAGGGGATTATCAGCCCCAGCATTTT. It encodes CASSFTGDYQPQHF.

The gene calls are TRBV4-3 and TRBJ1-1; 7 nucleotides line up with TRBD1. The length of the CDR3 is 15 residues. Germline V gene lookup returns CDR1 LGHNA and CDR2 YSLEER. V lost 0 bases, J lost 5 bases, and 6 bases stayed unmatched. The CDR3 sequence: CASSQDRGSGTEAFF. CDR3 DNA: TGCGCCAGCAGCCAAGACAGGGGGAGTGGTACTGAAGCTTTCTTT.

The rearrangement links TRBV19 to TRBJ1-4; TRBD1 matches at 7 bases. The ends lost 5 bases at V and 0 bases at J; junction bases unmatched: 3. The germline V gene encodes CDR1 LNHDA and CDR2 SQIVND (reference sequence). The CDR3 runs 15 residues. The CDR3 DNA is TGTGCCAGTAGTGGGACAGCGGCAACTAATGAAAAACTGTTTTTT. Amino acid sequence: CASSGTAATNEKLFF. Based on the CDR3 plus reference TRBV19 and TRBJ1-4, the full variable domain is DGGITQSPKYLFRKEGQNVTLSCEQNLNHDAMYWYRQDPGQGLRLIYYSQIVNDFQKGDIAEGYSVSREKKESFPLTVTSAQKNPTAFYLCASSGTAATNEKLFFGSGTQLSVL.

This sequence joins TRBV5-4 and TRBJ1-2; D ambiguous. The ends were cut back, 0 bases at V and 2 bases at J, with 17 bases in the middle. The length of the CDR3 is 17 residues. Germline-derived CDR1 and CDR2 are SGHNT and YYREEE (reference sequence). The CDR3 loop reads CASSLGVGGRLNYGYTF. The CDR3, as DNA: TGTGCCAGCAGCTTGGGCGTTGGAGGGAGGTTGAACTATGGCTACACCTTC.

This clone showed up many times. The chain links TRBV5-5 to TRBJ1-1, with D unclear. The length of the CDR3 is 15 residues. The germline CDR1 and CDR2 sequences are SGHKS and YYEKEE (reference sequence). V lost 2 bases and J lost 0, with 11 bases in between. This chain's CDR3 is CASSFSVNMNTEAFF. CDR3 nucleotide sequence: TGTGCCAGCAGCTTTTCAGTGAACATGAACACTGAAGCTTTCTTT.

V usage is TRBV5-1 and J usage is TRBJ2-1, with 7 nucleotides matching TRBD1. After removal of 4 bases from V and 1 base from J, the junction contained 5 bases not matched to a gene. The CDR3 runs 15 residues. CDR1 is SGHRS and CDR2 is YFSETQ in the germline V gene. The CDR3 region is CASSQARGSYNEQFF. The CDR3 nucleotides read TGCGCCAGCAGCCAAGCCAGGGGGTCCTACAATGAGCAGTTCTTC.

The J gene is TRBJ2-3, the V gene TRBV7-9; D possibly corresponds to TRBD1 (6 bases). CDR1 is SEHNR and CDR2 is FQNEAQ in the germline V gene (reference sequence). V was trimmed by 5 bases and J by 0 bases, leaving 12 bases between them. The CDR3 length is 15 residues. CDR3 DNA: TGTGCCAGCAGCAATGGGACACTCAGCACAGATACGCAGTATTTT. As protein: CASSNGTLSTDTQYF. The full variable domain, rest sourced from reference TRBV7-9 and TRBJ2-3, is DTGVSQNPRHKITKRGQNVTFRCDPISEHNRLYWYRQTLGQGPEFLTYFQNEAQLEKSRLLSDRFSAERPKGSFSTLEIQRTEQGDSAMYLCASSNGTLSTDTQYFGPGTRLTVL.

This clone was detected only a few times. The J gene is TRBJ2-7, the V gene TRBV4-3, with 10 nucleotides matching TRBD2. V lost 1 base to trimming and J lost 2 bases; unmatched junction nucleotides: 2. The CDR3 is made up of 15 amino acids. Germline values: CDR1 LGHNA, CDR2 YSLEER. The CDR3 DNA reads as TGCGCCAGCAGCCAAGGGCTAGCGGGGGCCTACGAGCAGTACTTC. Its translation is CASSQGLAGAYEQYF.

The CDR3 loop is CASSLTGDTEAFF. CDR3 DNA sequence: TGTGCCAGCAGTTTAACAGGGGACACTGAAGCTTTCTTT. V gene TRBV12-3 or TRBV12-4 combines with J gene TRBJ1-1, with 7 positions matching TRBD1. The CDR3 runs to 13 residues. The junction had 0 bases not matched to a gene; V was cut back by 2 bases and J by 3 bases.